What follows describes a single T cell receptor beta chain. Its target is unknown. These data belong to a study of cytomegalovirus exposure and HLA in healthy donors. This PCR relied on a set of 60 Vbeta primers and 13 Jbeta primers. Repertoires were generated with immunoSEQ multiplex PCR, while TCRdb's copy carries only in-frame clones and drops some. Altogether around 100,000 clones are present, about 80% being singletons, with the ten largest covering 2.5% to 3.5%. Findings and caveats of the study: In a later analysis, most CMV-associated TCR beta chains appeared HLA-restricted. Association with HLA alleles at 0.05 false discovery rate was found for 16,951 TCR beta sequences in a later analysis.

The V end lost 6 bases, the J end lost 2 bases, and 20 bases lay between the germline ends. The CDR3 length is 17 residues. Germline V lookup: CDR1 SGHRS, CDR2 YFSETQ. The receptor comes from a woman aged 18-29 years in good health and CMV-seropositive. V usage is TRBV5-1 and J usage is TRBJ2-2, with D possibly matching TRBD2 (7 bases). The sequenced sample consisted of PBMCs. The CDR3 spells CASKGRAGAFNTGELFF. Here the CDR3 DNA reads TGCGCCAGCAAAGGGAGGGCAGGGGCATTTAACACCGGGGAGCTGTTTTTT.